A single sample is the source of the 16 T cell receptor beta chains below, sequenced in a study of T cells in Graves' hyperthyroidism and ophthalmopathy. TCR beta CDR3 regions were amplified from RNA transcripts. The primer set for the first-round RT-PCR of the TCR CDR3 was HTBI. Each CDR3 protein gets one entry after TCRdb re-called the multiplex PCR reads with MiXCR. The table shows about 590,000 distinct CDR3 sequences, with around 16% occurring only once. Sequenced input: blood. The source is a woman aged 25 to 39 with Graves' hyperthyroidism.

In its sample, this clonotype was seen a few times. This chain links TRBV11-2 with TRBJ2-3; the D is unclear. Per germline, CDR1 SGHAT and CDR2 FQNNGV. V was cut by 3 bases and J by 2 bases, with 9 bases left in between. This CDR3 is 14 amino acids long. CDR3 coding DNA: TGTGCCAGCAGCTTTAGCCTCTCCACAGATACGCAGTATTTT. This gives the protein CASSFSLSTDTQYF.

This clonotype was seen a few times. The chain joins TRBV27 to TRBJ1-2; a weak D match, TRBD1 (5 bases). V lost 6 bases and J lost 4, with 9 bases in between. The CDR3 is 12 amino acids. Germline V gene lookup returns CDR1 MNHEY and CDR2 SMNVEV (reference sequence). The CDR3 loop is CASRGVRYGYTF. CDR3 DNA: TGTGCCAGCAGAGGGGTGCGCTATGGCTACACCTTC.

The sample holds many counts of this clonotype. The V call is TRBV7-9, the J call TRBJ1-2; tentative D call: TRBD1 (6 bases). The CDR3 consists of 13 residues. Germline lookup yields CDR1 SEHNR and CDR2 FQNEAQ (reference sequence). V gave up 5 bases and J gave up 8 bases, with 15 bases separating them. The CDR3, as DNA: TGTGCCAGCAGCCAACAGACAGGTCGGGGCTACACCTTC. It yields the protein CASSQQTGRGYTF. Combining the CDR3 with reference TRBV7-9 and TRBJ1-2 gives the whole variable domain DTGVSQNPRHKITKRGQNVTFRCDPISEHNRLYWYRQTLGQGPEFLTYFQNEAQLEKSRLLSDRFSAERPKGSFSTLEIQRTEQGDSAMYLCASSQQTGRGYTFGSGTRLTVV.

This clonotype has at least ten counts. The chain employs TRBV18 and TRBJ2-7; D is unclear. In germline, CDR1 is KGHSH, CDR2 LQKENI. The CDR3 consists of 15 residues. Trimming cost V 3 bases and J 3 bases, with 15 bases left between them. CDR3 residues: CASSPVAAVDYEQYF. Written as DNA, the CDR3 is TGTGCCAGCTCACCTGTCGCGGCGGTCGACTACGAGCAGTACTTC.

There are a few counts of this clonotype. The chain couples TRBV10-2 to TRBJ2-5, with 9 bases matching TRBD1. V trimming: 1 base; J trimming: 5 bases; junction bases outside the gene matches: 5. The length of the CDR3 is 15 residues. The germline gives CDR1 WSHSY, CDR2 SAAADI. In DNA, the CDR3 is TGCGCCAGCAGTGAGTGGACAGGGGCGTATGAGACCCAGTACTTC. It yields the protein CASSEWTGAYETQYF.

The table lists this clonotype with many counts. The rearrangement links TRBV30 to TRBJ1-1, with TRBD1 identical over 7 bases. The germline CDR1 and CDR2 sequences are GTSNPN and SVGIG (reference sequence). The CDR3 has 14 amino acids. J gave up 3 bases and V 4 bases, and 8 bases lay outside the gene matches. As DNA, the CDR3 is TGTGCCTGGACCCTAGGGGGCGCGGACACTGAAGCTTTCTTT. Its translation is CAWTLGGADTEAFF.

The sample holds many counts of this clonotype. The chain combines TRBV2 with TRBJ2-1; 10 positions agree with TRBD2. The CDR3 extends over 18 amino acids. The ends lost 6 bases at V and 1 base at J; junction bases unmatched: 12. From germline, CDR1 is SNHLY and CDR2 FYNNEI. The DNA of the CDR3 is TGTGCCAGCAGCGCTTTGGGGGTAGCGGGAGGTTCCTACAATGAGCAGTTCTTC. Translating gives CASSALGVAGGSYNEQFF. The variable domain in full, completed from reference TRBV2 and TRBJ2-1, reads EPEVTQTPSHQVTQMGQEVILRCVPISNHLYFYWYRQILGQKVEFLVSFYNNEISEKSEIFDDQFSVERPDGSNFTLKIRSTKLEDSAMYFCASSALGVAGGSYNEQFFGPGTRLTVL.

Many counts were recorded for this clonotype. The chain carries TRBV2 and TRBJ1-2; TRBD1 agrees at 7 bases. The germline V gene encodes CDR1 SNHLY and CDR2 FYNNEI. V trimming: 6 bases; J trimming: 3 bases; junction bases outside the gene matches: 10. CDR3 length equals 15 residues. CDR3 in amino acids: CASSTGQGVYYGYTF. The CDR3, as DNA: TGTGCCAGCAGCACCGGCCAGGGGGTCTACTATGGCTACACCTTC.

This chain uses TRBV5-1 with TRBJ1-3, with TRBD1 identical over 7 bases. Germline trimming cut 4 bases from V and 0 bases from J; bases unmatched to any gene: 10. Germline-derived CDR1 and CDR2 are SGHRS and YFSETQ. The CDR3 length is 17 residues. The CDR3 sequence is CASSPTTGRASGNTIYF. The CDR3 nucleotides are TGCGCCAGCAGCCCCACGACAGGGCGTGCCTCTGGAAACACCATATATTTT.

This sequence joins TRBV9 and TRBJ1-2, with TRBD1 matching 9 bases. This CDR3 contains 14 residues. CDR1 and CDR2 (germline): SGDLS, YYNGEE. Germline trimming cut 3 bases from V and 7 bases from J; bases unmatched to any gene: 7. The chain's CDR3 is CASSAEQGAAGYTF. DNA for the CDR3: TGTGCCAGCAGCGCGGAACAGGGGGCGGCTGGCTACACCTTC.

This clonotype was counted at least ten times. The V gene is TRBV18, the J gene TRBJ1-4; D gene uncertain. The CDR3 loop spans 15 amino acids. The V and J ends lost 3 bases and 0 bases respectively, with 8 bases between them. CDR1 is KGHSH and CDR2 is LQKENI in the germline V gene. The CDR3 reads CASSPRVSTNEKLFF. The DNA of the CDR3 is TGTGCCAGCTCACCCCGGGTCTCAACTAATGAAAAACTGTTTTTT.

This clonotype was recorded many times. J is TRBJ1-1 and V is TRBV30, with a weak D call TRBD1 (5 bases). Germline V gene data show CDR1 as GTSNPN and CDR2 as SVGIG (reference sequence). V was shortened by 3 bases and J by 6 bases, with 11 bases between the two germline ends. The CDR3 extends over 12 amino acids. The CDR3: CAWRSQGSEAFF. In nucleotides, the CDR3 is TGTGCCTGGAGGAGCCAGGGCTCTGAAGCTTTCTTT.

This chain joins TRBV7-9 and TRBJ1-6, with D possibly TRBD1 on 5 matching bases. V was trimmed by 5 bases and J by 10 bases, leaving 18 bases between them. From germline, CDR1 is SEHNR and CDR2 FQNEAQ (reference sequence). This CDR3 comprises 15 residues. As DNA, the CDR3 is TGTGCCAGCAGCCCCCCCTCAGGGTCATACTCACCCCTCCACTTT. Amino acid sequence: CASSPPSGSYSPLHF.

Remarks on this clonotype: A much larger clonotype is one base distant, so this may be a read error. Here the CDR3 omits its conserved ending phenylalanine or tryptophan, so a read error is the likely source. The chain links TRBV2 to TRBJ2-3; 10 nucleotides line up with TRBD2. Germline CDR1 is SNHLY and CDR2 is FYNNEI. With V trimmed by 9 bases and J by 4 bases, 4 bases remained unmatched. This CDR3 comprises 13 residues. Here the CDR3 DNA reads TGTGCCAGACTTCTAGCGGGAGCAGATACGCAGTATCTT. It codes for CARLLAGADTQYL.

This clonotype appeared a few times. The rearrangement joins TRBV7-9 to TRBJ2-3; perhaps D is TRBD1 or TRBD2 (5 bases each). Germline CDR1 reads SEHNR; CDR2 reads FQNEAQ (reference sequence). The V gene lost 7 bases and the J gene lost 0 bases, with 20 bases spanning the gap. The CDR3 runs 17 residues. As DNA, the CDR3 is TGTGCCAGCATCAACGCCTTGGGGGACCCTAGCACAGATACGCAGTATTTT. Encoded protein: CASINALGDPSTDTQYF.

In this sample, this clonotype turned up a few times. J is TRBJ1-6 and V is TRBV3-1; the D is unclear. This CDR3 spans 14 amino acids. The germline gives CDR1 LGHDT, CDR2 YNNKEL (reference sequence). V dropped 0 bases and J dropped 9 bases, with 9 bases sitting between them. For the CDR3, the DNA is TGTGCCAGCAGCCAAGATCGGCAATCTTCACCCCTCCACTTT. It encodes CASSQDRQSSPLHF.